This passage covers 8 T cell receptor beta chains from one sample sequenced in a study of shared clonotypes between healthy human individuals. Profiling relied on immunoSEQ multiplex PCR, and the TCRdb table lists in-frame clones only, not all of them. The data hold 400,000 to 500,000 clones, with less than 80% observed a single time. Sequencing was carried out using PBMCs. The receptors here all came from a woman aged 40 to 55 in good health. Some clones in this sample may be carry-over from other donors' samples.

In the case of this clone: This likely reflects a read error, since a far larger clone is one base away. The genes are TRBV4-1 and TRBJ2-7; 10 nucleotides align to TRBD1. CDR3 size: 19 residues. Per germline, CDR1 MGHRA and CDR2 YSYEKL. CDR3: CAGSRARRGQGSGRHEQYF. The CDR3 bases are TGCGCCGGCAGCCGCGCAAGAAGGGGACAGGGGTCGGGACGGCACGAGCAGTACTTC.

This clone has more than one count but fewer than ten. CDR3 region: CASSMRTSFGELFF. DNA of the CDR3: TGTGCCAGTAGTATGAGGACTAGTTTCGGGGAGCTGTTTTTT. This chain joins TRBV19 and TRBJ2-2; 7 bases agree with TRBD2. The CDR3 loop spans 14 amino acids. Looked up from germline, CDR1 is LNHDA and CDR2 is SQIVND (reference sequence). V trimming: 3 bases; J trimming: 7 bases; junction bases outside the gene matches: 5.

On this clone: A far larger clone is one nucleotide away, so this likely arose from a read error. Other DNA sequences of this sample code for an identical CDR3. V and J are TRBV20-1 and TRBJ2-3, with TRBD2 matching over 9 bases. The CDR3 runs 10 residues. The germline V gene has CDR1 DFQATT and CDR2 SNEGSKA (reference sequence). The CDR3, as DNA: TGTAGCCTGGGGACTAGCTTGCAGTATTTT. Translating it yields CSLGTSLQYF.

CDR3 nucleotide sequence: TGTGCCAGCAGCTTAGCGGGAGGGCTGGTCAATCAGCCCCAGCATTTT. Amino acid sequence: CASSLAGGLVNQPQHF. J is TRBJ1-5 and V is TRBV7-8; D unresolved. V shed 0 bases and J shed 3 bases, with 12 bases lying between them. The germline V gene has CDR1 SGHVS and CDR2 FQNEAQ. This CDR3 has 16 residues.

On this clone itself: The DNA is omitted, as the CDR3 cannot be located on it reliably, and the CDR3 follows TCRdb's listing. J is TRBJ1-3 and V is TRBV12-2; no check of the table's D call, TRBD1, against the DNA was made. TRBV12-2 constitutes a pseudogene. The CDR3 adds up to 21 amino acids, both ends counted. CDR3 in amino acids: CASRFWGTGTDWVWYDCTIYF.

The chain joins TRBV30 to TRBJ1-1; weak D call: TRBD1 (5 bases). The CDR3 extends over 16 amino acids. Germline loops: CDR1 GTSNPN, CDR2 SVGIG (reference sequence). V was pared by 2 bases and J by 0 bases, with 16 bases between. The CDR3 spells CAWSRLGGYMNTEAFF. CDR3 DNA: TGTGCCTGGAGTCGGCTTGGGGGTTATATGAACACTGAAGCTTTCTTT. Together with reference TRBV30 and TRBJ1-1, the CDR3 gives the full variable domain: SQTIHQWPATLVQPVGSPLSLECTVEGTSNPNLYWYRQAAGRGLQLLFYSVGIGQISSEVPQNLSASRPQDRQFILSSKKLLLSDSGFYLCAWSRLGGYMNTEAFFGQGTRLTVV.

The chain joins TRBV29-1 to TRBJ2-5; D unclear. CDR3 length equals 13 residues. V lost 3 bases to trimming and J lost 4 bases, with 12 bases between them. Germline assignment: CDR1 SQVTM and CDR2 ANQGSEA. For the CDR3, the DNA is TGCAGCGTTGACCTTGGCGGTGGAGAGACCCAGTACTTC. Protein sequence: CSVDLGGGETQYF.

The CDR3 sequence: CAISNQRDRGNNEQFF. The CDR3 DNA reads TGTGCCATCAGTAACCAAAGGGACAGGGGCAACAATGAGCAGTTCTTC. The J gene is TRBJ2-1, the V gene TRBV10-3, with TRBD1 matching 10 bases. The CDR3 loop spans 16 amino acids. CDR1 and CDR2 from the germline V gene are ENHRY and SYGVKD. The J segment lost 5 bases and the V segment lost 5 bases, leaving 9 bases of the junction unmatched.